The clone carrying this T cell receptor beta chain was seen once. This sample is drawn from a study of CD8+CD57+ T cells in acquired aplastic anemia. Study as a whole: Sorted CD4+ and CD8+ cell DNA averaged roughly 3 ug. Approximately 9.9 million reads, on average, were obtained for CD4+ cells from healthy donors.

Germline assignment: CDR1 SQVTM and CDR2 ANQGSEA. There are 14 residues in the CDR3. V lost 6 bases and J 1 base, leaving 15 bases between the germline ends. CDR3 and TCR beta VDJ profiling relied on genomic DNA as the template. TCRdb reprocessed the reads via MiXCR and lists one record per CDR3 protein. The data show 100,000 to 150,000 distinct CDR3 sequences, with 48% seen just once and around 2.5% held by the top ten. This sequence originates from a human donor in good health, serving as a control. The material sequenced was sorted CD4+, CD8+, or CD8+CD57+ T cells (not recorded which) from PBMCs. The chain has TRBV29-1 and TRBJ1-1, with a possible D match to TRBD1 (5 bases). The CDR3 DNA reads as TGCAGCGTACCAACGGTGACAGCGAACACTGAAGCTTTCTTT. This encodes CSVPTVTANTEAFF.